This T cell receptor (beta chain) was identified during a study of cytomegalovirus exposure and HLA in healthy donors. Findings of the study overall: In all likelihood, a cluster of highly shared sequence variants was a sequencing artifact. In a later analysis, the majority of CMV-associated beta chains seemingly showed HLA restriction. High specificity and sensitivity for cytomegalovirus status were reported for the classifier.

In nominal health when sampled, donors likely had unrecorded immune exposures nonetheless. The PCR ran on 60 Vbeta and 13 Jbeta primers. TCRdb's table, derived via immunoSEQ multiplex PCR, lists solely in-frame clones and lacks some. The sample shows 40,000 or so clones, around 73% of them seen only once. Germline CDR1 reads SGHTA; CDR2 reads FQGTGA. The CDR3 runs 14 residues. The J segment lost 2 bases and the V segment lost 5 bases, leaving 5 bases of the junction unmatched. In the case of this clone: Antigen specificity is unknown.

This receptor was identified in a woman aged 25 to 39 in good health and CMV-seronegative. The sample comprised PBMCs. The rearrangement uses TRBV7-3 and TRBJ2-7; 8 positions match TRBD1. CDR3 coding DNA: TGTGCCAGCAGCAGGGGGACAGGCCCCTACGAGCAGTACTTC. This gives the protein CASSRGTGPYEQYF.